This T cell receptor (beta chain) derives from a study of CD8 T cells in Susac syndrome. Random hexamers served to reverse transcribe about 0.5 to 1 ug RNA. Amplification of TCR beta CDR3 by immunoSEQ multiplex PCR spanned 54 Vbeta and 13 Jbeta. TCRdb processed the immunoSEQ multiplex PCR reads anew with MiXCR; each CDR3 protein has one entry. The data show 140,000 or so distinct CDR3 sequences, with around 94% seen just once and 0.065% to 0.1% held by the top ten. Sequencing targeted TCR beta in T cells from blood (CD8+ and CD4+). Germline CDR1 reads DFQATT; CDR2 reads SNEGSKA (reference sequence). V shed 0 bases, J shed 7 bases, and the junction held 7 bases outside the gene matches. There are 14 residues in the CDR3. Study results and caveats: Only a relatively small number of individuals were included in the TCR sequencing and HLA analysis.

Remarks on this clonotype: No antigen is known for it.

Sequencing was performed on CD4+ T cells from PBMCs. This clonotype originated in a human donor in good health. The gene calls are TRBV20-1 and TRBJ1-1, with 8 bases lining up with TRBD1. CDR3 nucleotides: TGCAGTGCTAGAGATATGACAGGGGCTAGTGAAGCTTTCTTT. As protein: CSARDMTGASEAFF.